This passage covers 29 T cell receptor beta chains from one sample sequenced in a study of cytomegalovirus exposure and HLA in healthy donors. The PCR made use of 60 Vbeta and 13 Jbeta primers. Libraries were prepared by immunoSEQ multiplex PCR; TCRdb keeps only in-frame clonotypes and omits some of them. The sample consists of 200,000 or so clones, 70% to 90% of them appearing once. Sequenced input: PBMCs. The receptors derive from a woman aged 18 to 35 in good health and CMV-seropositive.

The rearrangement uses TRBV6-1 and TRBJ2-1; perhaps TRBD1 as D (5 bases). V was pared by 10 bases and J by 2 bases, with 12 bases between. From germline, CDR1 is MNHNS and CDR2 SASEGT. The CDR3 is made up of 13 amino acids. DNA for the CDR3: TGTGCCACTGGGGCAGCTCCCTACAATGAGCAGTTCTTC. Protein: CATGAAPYNEQFF.

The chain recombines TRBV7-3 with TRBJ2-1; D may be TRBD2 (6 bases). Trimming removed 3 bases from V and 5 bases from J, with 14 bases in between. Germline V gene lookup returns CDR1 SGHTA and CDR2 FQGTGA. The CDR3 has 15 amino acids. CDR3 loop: CASSFGRGKDNEQFF. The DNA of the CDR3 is TGTGCCAGCAGCTTCGGGCGGGGTAAAGACAATGAGCAGTTCTTC. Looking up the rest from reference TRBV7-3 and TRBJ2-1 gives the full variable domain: GAGVSQTPSNKVTEKGKYVELRCDPISGHTALYWYRQSLGQGPEFLIYFQGTGAADDSGLPNDRFFAVRPEGSVSTLKIQRTERGDSAVYLCASSFGRGKDNEQFFGPGTRLTVL.

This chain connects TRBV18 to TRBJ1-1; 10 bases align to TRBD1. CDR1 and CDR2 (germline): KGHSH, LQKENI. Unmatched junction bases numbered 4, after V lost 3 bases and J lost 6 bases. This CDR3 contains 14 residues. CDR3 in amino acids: CASSPGTGAPEAFF. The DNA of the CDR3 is TGTGCCAGCTCACCGGGGACAGGGGCTCCTGAAGCTTTCTTT.

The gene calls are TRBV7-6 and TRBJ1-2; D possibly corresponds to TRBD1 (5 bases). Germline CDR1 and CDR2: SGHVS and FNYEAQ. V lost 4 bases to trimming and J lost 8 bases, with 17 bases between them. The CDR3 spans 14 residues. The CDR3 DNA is TGTGCCAGCAGCTCGGCGGGGGGTGTCGGCGGCTACACCTTC. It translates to CASSSAGGVGGYTF.

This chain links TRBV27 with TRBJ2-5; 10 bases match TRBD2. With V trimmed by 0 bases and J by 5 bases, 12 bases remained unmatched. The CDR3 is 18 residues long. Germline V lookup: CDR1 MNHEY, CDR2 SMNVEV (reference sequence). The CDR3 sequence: CASSLSLSGGGPRETQYF. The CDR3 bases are TGTGCCAGCAGTTTATCATTAAGCGGGGGGGGTCCACGGGAGACCCAGTACTTC.

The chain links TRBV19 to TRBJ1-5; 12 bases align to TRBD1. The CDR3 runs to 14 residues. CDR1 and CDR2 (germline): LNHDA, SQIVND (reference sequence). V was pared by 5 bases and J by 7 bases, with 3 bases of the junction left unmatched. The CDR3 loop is CASSPGQGAQPQHF. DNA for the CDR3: TGTGCCAGTAGTCCGGGACAGGGGGCCCAGCCCCAGCATTTT.

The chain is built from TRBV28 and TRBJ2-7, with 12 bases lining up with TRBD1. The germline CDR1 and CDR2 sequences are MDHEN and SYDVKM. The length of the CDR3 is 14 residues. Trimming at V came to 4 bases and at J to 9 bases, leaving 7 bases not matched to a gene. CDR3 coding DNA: TGTGCCAGCAGTTGGGGGACAGGGGGCCGAGGGCAGTACTTC. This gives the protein CASSWGTGGRGQYF.

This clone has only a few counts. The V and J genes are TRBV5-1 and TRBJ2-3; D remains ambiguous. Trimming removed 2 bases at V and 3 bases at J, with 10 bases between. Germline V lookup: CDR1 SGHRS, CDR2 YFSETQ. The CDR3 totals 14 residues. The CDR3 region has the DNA TGCGCCAGCAGCTTTGGCAGGCTTACAGATACGCAGTATTTT. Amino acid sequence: CASSFGRLTDTQYF.

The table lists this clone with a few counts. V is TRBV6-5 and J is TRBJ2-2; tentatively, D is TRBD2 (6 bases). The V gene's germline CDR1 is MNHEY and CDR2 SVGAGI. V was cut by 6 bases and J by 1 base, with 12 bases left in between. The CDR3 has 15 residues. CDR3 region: CASRKGLRNTGELFF. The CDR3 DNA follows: TGTGCCAGCAGGAAGGGACTCCGGAACACCGGGGAGCTGTTTTTT.

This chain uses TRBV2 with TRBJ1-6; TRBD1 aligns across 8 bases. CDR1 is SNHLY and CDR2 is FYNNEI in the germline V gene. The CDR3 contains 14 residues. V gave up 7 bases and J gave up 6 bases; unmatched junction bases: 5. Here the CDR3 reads CASTGQVINSPLHF. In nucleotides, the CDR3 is TGTGCCAGCACGGGACAGGTGATTAATTCACCCCTCCACTTT.

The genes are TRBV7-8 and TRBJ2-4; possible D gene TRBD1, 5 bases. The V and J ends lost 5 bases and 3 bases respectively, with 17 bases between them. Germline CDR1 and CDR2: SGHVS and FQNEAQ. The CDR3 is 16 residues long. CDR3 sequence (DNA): TGTGCCAGCAGCCTCCGGGTCTCAAGGGGCAAAAACATTCAGTACTTC. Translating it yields CASSLRVSRGKNIQYF.

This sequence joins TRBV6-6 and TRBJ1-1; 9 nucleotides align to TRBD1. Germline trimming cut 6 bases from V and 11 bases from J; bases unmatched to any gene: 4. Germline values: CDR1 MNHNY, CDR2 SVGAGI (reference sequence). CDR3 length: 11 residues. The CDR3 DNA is TGTGCCAGCAGGACCGACAGGGGGGCTTTCTTT. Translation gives CASRTDRGAFF.

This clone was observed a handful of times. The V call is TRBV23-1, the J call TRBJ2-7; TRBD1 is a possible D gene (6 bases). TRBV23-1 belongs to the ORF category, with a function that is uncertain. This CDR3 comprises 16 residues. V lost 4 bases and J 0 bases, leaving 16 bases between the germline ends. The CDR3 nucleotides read TGCGCCAGCAGTCCCCCCGGCGGCAGGGGCTCCTACGAGCAGTACTTC. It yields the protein CASSPPGGRGSYEQYF.

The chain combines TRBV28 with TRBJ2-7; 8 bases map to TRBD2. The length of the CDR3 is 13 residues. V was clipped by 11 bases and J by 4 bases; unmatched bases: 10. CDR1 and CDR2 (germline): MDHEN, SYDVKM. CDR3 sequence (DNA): TGTGCCGCCCGCGACGGGGGGGATTACGAGCAGTACTTC. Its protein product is CAARDGGDYEQYF. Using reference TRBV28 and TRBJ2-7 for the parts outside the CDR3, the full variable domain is DVKVTQSSRYLVKRTGEKVFLECVQDMDHENMFWYRQDPGLGLRLIYFSYDVKMKEKGDIPEGYSVSREKKERFSLILESASTNQTSMYLCAARDGGDYEQYFGPGTRLTVT.

The CDR3 coding sequence is TGTGCCAGTAGTACCGACAGGGAGGTGGGCGAGCAGTACTTC. Residues: CASSTDREVGEQYF. This chain joins TRBV19 and TRBJ2-7; the D gene is possibly TRBD1 (7 bases). The length of the CDR3 is 14 residues. V lost 4 bases to trimming and J lost 6 bases, with 16 bases between them. CDR1 is LNHDA, CDR2 SQIVND, per germline (reference sequence). The whole variable domain, filled in from reference TRBV19 and TRBJ2-7, reads DGGITQSPKYLFRKEGQNVTLSCEQNLNHDAMYWYRQDPGQGLRLIYYSQIVNDFQKGDIAEGYSVSREKKESFPLTVTSAQKNPTAFYLCASSTDREVGEQYFGPGTRLTVT.

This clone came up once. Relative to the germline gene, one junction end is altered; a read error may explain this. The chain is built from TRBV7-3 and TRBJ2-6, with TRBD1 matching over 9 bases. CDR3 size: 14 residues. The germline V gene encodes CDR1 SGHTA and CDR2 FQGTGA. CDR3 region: CASSPGTGYNGLTF. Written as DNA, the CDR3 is TGTGCCAGCAGCCCAGGGACAGGGTACAACGGCCTGACTTTC. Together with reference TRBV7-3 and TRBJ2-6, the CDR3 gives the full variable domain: GAGVSQTPSNKVTEKGKYVELRCDPISGHTALYWYRQSLGQGPEFLIYFQGTGAADDSGLPNDRFFAVRPEGSVSTLKIQRTERGDSAVYLCASSPGTGYNGLTFGAGSRLTVL.

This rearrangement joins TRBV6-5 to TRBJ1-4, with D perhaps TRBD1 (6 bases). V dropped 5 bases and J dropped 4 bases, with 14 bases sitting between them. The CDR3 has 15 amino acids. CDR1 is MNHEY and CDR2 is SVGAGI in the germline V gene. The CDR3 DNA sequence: TGTGCCAGCAGTCCCGACAGGAGAGATAATGAAAAACTGTTTTTT. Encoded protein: CASSPDRRDNEKLFF.

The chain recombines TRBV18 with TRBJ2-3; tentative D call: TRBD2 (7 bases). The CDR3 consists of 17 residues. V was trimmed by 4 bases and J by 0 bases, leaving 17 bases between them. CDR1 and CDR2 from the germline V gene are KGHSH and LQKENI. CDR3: CASSRDAGALSTDTQYF. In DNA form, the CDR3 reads TGTGCCAGCTCACGGGACGCGGGGGCCCTAAGCACAGATACGCAGTATTTT.

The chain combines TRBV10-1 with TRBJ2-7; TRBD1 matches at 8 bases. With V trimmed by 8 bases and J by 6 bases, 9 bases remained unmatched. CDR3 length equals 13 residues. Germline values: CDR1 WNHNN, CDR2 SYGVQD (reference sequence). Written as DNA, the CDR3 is TGCGCCAGCCTGCGACAGGGGCTCTTCGAGCAGTACGTC. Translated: CASLRQGLFEQYV.

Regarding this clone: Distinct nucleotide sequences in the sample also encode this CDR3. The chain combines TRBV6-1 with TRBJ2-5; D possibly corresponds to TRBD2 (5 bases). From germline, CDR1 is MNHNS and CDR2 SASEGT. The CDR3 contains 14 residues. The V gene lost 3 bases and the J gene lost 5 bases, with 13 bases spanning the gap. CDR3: CASSDRSGQETQYF. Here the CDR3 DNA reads TGTGCCAGCAGTGACCGAAGCGGTCAGGAGACCCAGTACTTC.

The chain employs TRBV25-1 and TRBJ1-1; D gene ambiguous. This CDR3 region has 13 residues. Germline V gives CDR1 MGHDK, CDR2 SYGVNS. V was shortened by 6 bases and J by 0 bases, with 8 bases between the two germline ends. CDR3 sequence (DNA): TGTGCCAGCAGGGCCTCAATGAACACTGAAGCTTTCTTT. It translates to CASRASMNTEAFF.

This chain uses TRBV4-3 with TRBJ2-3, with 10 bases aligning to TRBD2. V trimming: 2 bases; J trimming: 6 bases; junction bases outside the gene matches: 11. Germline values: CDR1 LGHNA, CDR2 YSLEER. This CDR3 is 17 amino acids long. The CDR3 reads CASSQNAAAGGPDTQYF. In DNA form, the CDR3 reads TGCGCCAGCAGCCAAAACGCCGCAGCGGGGGGGCCTGATACGCAGTATTTT.

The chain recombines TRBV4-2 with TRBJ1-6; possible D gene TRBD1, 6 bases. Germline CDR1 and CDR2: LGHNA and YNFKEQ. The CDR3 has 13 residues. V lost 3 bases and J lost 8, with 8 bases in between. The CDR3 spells CASSQGADSPLHF. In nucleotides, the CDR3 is TGTGCCAGCAGCCAGGGGGCGGATTCACCCCTCCACTTT.

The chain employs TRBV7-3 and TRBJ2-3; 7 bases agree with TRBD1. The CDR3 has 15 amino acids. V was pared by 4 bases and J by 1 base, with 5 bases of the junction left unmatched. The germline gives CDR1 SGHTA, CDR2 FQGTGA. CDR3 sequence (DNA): TGTGCCAGCAGCTCTACCGGGACAGGCACAGATACGCAGTATTTT. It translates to CASSSTGTGTDTQYF.

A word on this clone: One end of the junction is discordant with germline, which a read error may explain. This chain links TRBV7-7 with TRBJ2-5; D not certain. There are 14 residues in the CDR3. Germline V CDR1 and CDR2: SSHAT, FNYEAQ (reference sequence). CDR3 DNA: TGTGCTAGCAGCTTTTCCCCCCGCCAAGAGACCCAGTACTTC. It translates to CASSFSPRQETQYF.

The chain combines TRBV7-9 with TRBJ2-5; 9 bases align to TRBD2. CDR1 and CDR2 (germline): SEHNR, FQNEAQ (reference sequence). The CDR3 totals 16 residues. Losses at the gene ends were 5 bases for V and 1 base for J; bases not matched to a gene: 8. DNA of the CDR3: TGTGCCAGCAGCCGTTCTAGCGGGGCCCGCCAAGAGACCCAGTACTTC. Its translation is CASSRSSGARQETQYF.

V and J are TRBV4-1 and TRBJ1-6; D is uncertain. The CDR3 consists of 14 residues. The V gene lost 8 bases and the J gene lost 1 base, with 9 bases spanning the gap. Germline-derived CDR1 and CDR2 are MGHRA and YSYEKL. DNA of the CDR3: TGCGCCAGCGAAGCGGGGTCCTATAATTCACCCCTCCACTTT. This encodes CASEAGSYNSPLHF.

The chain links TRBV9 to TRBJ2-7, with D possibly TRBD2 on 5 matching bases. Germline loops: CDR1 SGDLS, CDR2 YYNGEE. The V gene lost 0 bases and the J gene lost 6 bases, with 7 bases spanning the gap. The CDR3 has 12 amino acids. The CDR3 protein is CASSVGGCEQYV. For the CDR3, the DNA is TGTGCCAGCAGCGTAGGAGGGTGCGAGCAGTACGTC.

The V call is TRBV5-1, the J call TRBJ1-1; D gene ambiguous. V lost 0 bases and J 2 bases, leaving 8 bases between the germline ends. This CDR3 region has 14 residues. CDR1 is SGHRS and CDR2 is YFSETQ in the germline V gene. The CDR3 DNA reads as TGCGCCAGCAGCTTGGTTAGCACCAACACTGAAGCTTTCTTT. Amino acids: CASSLVSTNTEAFF.